The rows below give T cell receptor beta chains drawn from one sample of a study of blood T cell repertoires in COVID-19. This table comes from immunoSEQ multiplex PCR, and its TCRdb copy is limited to in-frame clones, with some not included. The table shows just over 300,000 clones, with about 90% occurring only once. Sequenced sample: peripheral blood. These receptors were collected from a woman aged 30 to 39 with COVID-19, enrolled during active disease. Both conserved end residues are part of each CDR3. Each record gives: clone size, D gene, J gene, V gene, CDR3 protein, CDR3 DNA. A D gene is named only where the DNA matches it firmly. Not every row has a clone size; where given, it reads once, few, many or a size class.

>few|.|TRBJ2-3|TRBV15
CATSRDQARTDTQYF
TGTGCCACCAGCAGAGATCAAGCCCGAACAGATACGCAGTATTTT
>.|.|TRBJ2-7|TRBV11-3
CASSRQNDEQYF
TGTGCCAGCAGCCGACAGAACGACGAGCAGTACTTC
>.|.|TRBJ2-5|TRBV20-1
CSAGAGQQETQYF
TGCAGTGCTGGTGCGGGACAGCAAGAGACCCAGTACTTC
>.|.|TRBJ2-1|TRBV3-1/TRBV3-2
CASSHDEGMSSYNEQFF
TGTGCCAGCAGCCACGATGAGGGTATGAGCTCCTACAATGAGCAGTTCTTC
>.|.|TRBJ2-3|TRBV5-4
CASSFGLGTDTQYF
TGTGCCAGCAGCTTCGGACTGGGCACAGATACGCAGTATTTT
>.|TRBD1|TRBJ1-4|TRBV6-1
CASSERDRLATNEKLFF
TGTGCCAGCAGTGAGAGGGACAGGTTAGCAACTAATGAAAAACTGTTTTTT
>.|.|TRBJ1-4|TRBV7-9
CASSPSGPRNEKLFF
TGTGCCAGCAGCCCAAGCGGGCCGCGTAATGAAAAACTGTTTTTT
>.|TRBD1|TRBJ1-5|TRBV6-5
CASARTGRQPQHF
TGTGCCAGCGCGAGGACAGGGCGCCAGCCCCAGCATTTT
>.|TRBD1|TRBJ2-4|TRBV6-5
CASSRGTGNIQYF
TGTGCCAGCAGCCGCGGGACAGGGAACATTCAGTACTTC
>.|TRBD1|TRBJ2-2|TRBV7-8
CASGTGANTGELFF
TGTGCCAGCGGGACAGGAGCGAACACCGGGGAGCTGTTTTTT
>.|TRBD1|TRBJ1-1|TRBV18
CASSPDRANTEAFF
TGTGCCAGCTCACCAGACAGGGCGAACACTGAAGCTTTCTTT
>once|.|TRBJ1-1|TRBV7-9
CASSDNRALNTEAFF
TGTGCCAGCAGCGACAACAGGGCCCTGAACACTGAAGCTTTCTTT
>.|.|TRBJ1-3|TRBV7-2
CASSPDRGNTIYF
TGTGCCAGCAGCCCAGACAGGGGAAACACCATATATTTT
>.|.|TRBJ2-3|TRBV4-3
CASSQALGVGTDTQYF
TGCGCCAGCAGCCAAGCCCTCGGGGTGGGGACAGATACGCAGTATTTT